This T cell receptor (beta chain) was recovered during a study of CD8+ T cells in alopecia areata (dated by TCRdb to the late 2010s). Regarding the complete study: Skin from C3H/HeJ donors with spontaneous alopecia (about 6-13 months old) was grafted onto female C3H/HeJ recipients aged roughly 6-11 weeks. The study used high-throughput TCRbeta sequencing to examine T cell clonal expansion in alopecia areata, in both the C3H/HeJ mouse model and human patients. In humans, TCRbeta sequencing was performed on scalp tissue and on sorted CD4+ and CD8+ peripheral blood T cells from healthy controls and from patients with patchy or totalis/universalis alopecia areata. Scalp clonality was compared across normal scalp (n=4), patchy alopecia areata scalp (n=8), and alopecia totalis/universalis scalp (n=8). RNA came from the PAXgene miRNA kit for fixed scalp, the miRNeasy kit for PBMCs, and the RNeasy kit for mouse skin. immunoSEQ multiplex PCR using 35 Vbeta forward primers and 13 Jbeta reverse primers was used to amplify TCRbeta CDR3 regions. Results and caveats for the whole study, not just this receptor: Lesional scalp, especially in alopecia totalis/universalis, showed higher clonality and more expanded CD8+ clones than normal scalp, suggesting antigenic drive. Scalp TCR repertoire analysis is complicated because resident alphabeta T cells in normal human skin are also sequenced, whereas mouse skin is dominated by gammadelta T cells. Shared TCR sequences between patients were less evident than in mice, which may be partly attributable to HLA diversity in the patient population.

This clone was seen a handful of times. The antigen it binds to is not known. As a mouse receptor, it takes its gene names and germline sequences from the mouse. The read ends 4 residues early relative to the CDR3; the germline J gene fills the gap. The library was produced with the immunoSEQ multiplex PCR assay. To provide template for TCR sequencing, every sample had RNA extracted and reverse transcribed into cDNA. SuperScript III was used for first-strand cDNA synthesis, primed with a 2:1 mix of oligo-dT and random hexamers. A synthetic immune receptor repertoire was used to assess amplification bias, and residual bias was removed computationally. Libraries were sequenced on Illumina HiSeq using 60 bp reads that covered the CDR3 and were read from J toward V. As for the original processing: Raw reads were preprocessed to remove errors, and CDR3 was defined according to IMGT conventions as the region from the conserved cysteine to phenylalanine. Clonality was calculated as 1 minus Shannon entropy normalized by log2 of the number of productive unique TCRs. Whether each scalp clone was CD4 or CD8 was inferred by checking scalp TCRbeta sequences against the CD4 and CD8 repertoires from sorted blood. The table was pulled from immuneACCESS by TCRdb, which kept in-frame rearrangements only. Such tables lose some clones; where checked, under half of the loss comes from unresolved V genes, and the rest has no known cause. V and J calls and clone size are those listed in that table; D and trimming were worked out from the DNA. This sample has about 270,000 clones in the table, none counted a single time. The ten biggest clones cover 1.2% of the sample.

The CDR3 numbers 13 residues from cysteine through phenylalanine. Of the CDR3's DNA, 27 bases were read; they are in frame from base 1. The germline V gene (reference sequence) supplies CDR1 LGHNA and CDR2 YNLKQL. Cells from pooled mouse cutaneous lymph nodes were stained for CD4, CD8alpha, NKG2D, NKG2ACE and other markers and then sorted on a BD Influx. The chain uses TRBV5 and TRBJ2-7; TRBD2 might be the D gene, on 6 matching bases. This receptor was identified in a C3H/HeJ mouse with alopecia areata. This strain is characterized by the MHC haplotype H2-k. What was sequenced was CD4+ T cells sorted from a lymph node. The sequenced part of the CDR3 DNA is TGTGCCAGCAGCCACCTGGGGAATTAT. Translated, it gives CASSHLGNY. In full, the CDR3 reads CASSHLGNYEQYF.